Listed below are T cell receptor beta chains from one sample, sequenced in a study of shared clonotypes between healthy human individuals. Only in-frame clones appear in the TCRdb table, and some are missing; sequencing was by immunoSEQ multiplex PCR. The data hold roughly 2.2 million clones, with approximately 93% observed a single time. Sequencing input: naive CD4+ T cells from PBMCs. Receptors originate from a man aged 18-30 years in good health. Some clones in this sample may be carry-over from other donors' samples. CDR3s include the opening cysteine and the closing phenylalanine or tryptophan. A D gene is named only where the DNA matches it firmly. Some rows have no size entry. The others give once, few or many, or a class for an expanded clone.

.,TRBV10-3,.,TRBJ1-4,CAISESRGAVGEKLFF,TGTGCCATCAGTGAGTCGCGGGGGGCTGTTGGTGAAAAACTGTTTTTT
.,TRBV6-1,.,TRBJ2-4,CASSEGPGRLPYF,TGTGCCAGCAGTGAAGGTCCCGGAAGGCTTCCGTACTTC
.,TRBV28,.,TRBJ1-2,CASSPPEGRSGYTF,TGTGCCAGCAGTCCTCCGGAGGGACGGAGTGGCTACACCTTC
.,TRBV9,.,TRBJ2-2,CASSRDSSGKNTGELFF,TGTGCCAGCAGCCGGGATTCGAGCGGAAAGAACACCGGGGAGCTGTTTTTT
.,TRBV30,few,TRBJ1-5,CAWSVHPQPQHF,TGTGCCTGGAGTGTTCACCCTCAGCCCCAGCATTTT
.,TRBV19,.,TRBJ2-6,CASRMTGDSGANVLTF,TGTGCCAGTAGGATGACGGGAGACTCTGGGGCCAACGTCCTGACTTTC
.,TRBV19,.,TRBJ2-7,CASSTGPGYEQYF,TGTGCCAGTAGTACGGGTCCGGGCTACGAGCAGTACTTC
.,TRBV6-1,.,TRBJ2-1,CASSPWGFNNEQFF,TGTGCCAGCTCCCCGTGGGGATTTAACAATGAGCAGTTCTTC
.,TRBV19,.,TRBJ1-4,CASSIFPGRTNEKLFF,TGTGCCAGTAGTATTTTCCCAGGCCGAACTAATGAAAAACTGTTTTTT
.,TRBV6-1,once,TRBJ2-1,CASAVISYNEQFF,TGTGCCAGCGCGGTGATCTCCTACAATGAGCAGTTCTTC
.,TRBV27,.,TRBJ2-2,CASSLIQGINTGELFF,TGTGCCAGCAGTTTAATACAGGGTATAAACACCGGGGAGCTGTTTTTT
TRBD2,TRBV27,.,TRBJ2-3,CASSPRIAGGTDTQYF,TGTGCCAGCAGTCCACGTATAGCGGGAGGCACAGATACGCAGTATTTT
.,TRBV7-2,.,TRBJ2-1,CASSLGYGAYNEQFF,TGTGCCAGCAGCTTAGGTTACGGAGCCTACAATGAGCAGTTCTTC
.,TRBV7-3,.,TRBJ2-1,CASSLYQGWLNEQFF,TGTGCCAGCAGCCTGTATCAGGGTTGGTTAAATGAGCAGTTCTTC
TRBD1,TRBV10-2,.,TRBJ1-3,CASSEARTGSKRDTIYF,TGCGCCAGCAGTGAGGCCCGGACAGGGTCTAAGAGGGACACCATATATTTT
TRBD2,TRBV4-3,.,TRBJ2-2,CASSTGLAGGPNTGELFF,TGCGCCAGCAGCACTGGACTAGCGGGAGGGCCGAACACCGGGGAGCTGTTTTTT
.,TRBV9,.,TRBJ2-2,CASSVVGERTGELFF,TGTGCCAGCAGCGTAGTAGGGGAGAGGACCGGGGAGCTGTTTTTT
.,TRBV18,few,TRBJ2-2,CASSLGRHTGELFF,TGTGCCAGCTCACTAGGACGGCACACCGGGGAGCTGTTTTTT
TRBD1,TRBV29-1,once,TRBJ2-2,CSVEAPRTGGDTGELFF,TGCAGCGTTGAAGCCCCAAGGACAGGGGGTGACACCGGGGAGCTGTTTTTT
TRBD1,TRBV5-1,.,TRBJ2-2,CASSYLGQGNTGELFF,TGCGCCAGCAGTTACCTGGGACAGGGGAACACCGGGGAGCTGTTTTTT
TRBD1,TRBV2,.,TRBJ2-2,CASRLNRDRALNTGELFF,TGTGCCAGCAGATTGAACCGGGACAGGGCCTTGAACACCGGGGAGCTGTTTTTT
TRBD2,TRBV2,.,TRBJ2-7,CASSVAGPPGEQYF,TGTGCCAGCAGTGTAGCGGGACCACCGGGGGAGCAGTACTTC
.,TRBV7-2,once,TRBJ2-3,CASSARGDTQYF,TGTGCCAGCAGCGCAAGGGGAGATACGCAGTATTTT
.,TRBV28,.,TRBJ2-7,CASSPRAAQGYYEQYF,TGTGCCAGCAGTCCACGCGCGGCTCAGGGGTACTACGAGCAGTACTTC
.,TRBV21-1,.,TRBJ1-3,CASSSGGLSGNTIYF,TGTGCCAGCAGTTCAGGGGGCCTCTCTGGAAACACCATATATTTT
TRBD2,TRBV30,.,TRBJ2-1,CAWSVGGSGGYNEQFF,TGTGCCTGGAGCGTCGGTGGTAGCGGGGGATACAATGAGCAGTTCTTC
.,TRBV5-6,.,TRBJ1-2,CASSSPGPPGYTF,TGTGCCAGCAGCTCCCCGGGACCCCCTGGCTACACCTTC
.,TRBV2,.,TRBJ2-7,CASRSNRGVSYEQYF,TGTGCCAGCAGGTCAAACCGCGGGGTATCCTACGAGCAGTACTTC
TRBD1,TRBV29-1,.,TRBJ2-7,CSVGVGTGVYEQYF,TGCAGCGTTGGTGTTGGGACAGGGGTTTACGAGCAGTACTTC
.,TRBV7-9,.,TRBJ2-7,CASSILQGSYEQYF,TGTGCCAGCAGCATCTTACAGGGTTCCTACGAGCAGTACTTC
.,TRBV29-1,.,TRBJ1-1,CSVRGRGRTEAFF,TGCAGCGTTAGAGGGAGAGGGCGGACTGAAGCTTTCTTT
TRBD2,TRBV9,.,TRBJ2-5,CASSVVTSGRGETQYF,TGTGCCAGCAGCGTAGTGACTAGCGGGAGAGGGGAGACCCAGTACTTC
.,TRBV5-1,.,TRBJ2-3,CASSLGNTGDTDTQYF,TGCGCCAGCAGCTTGGGTAATACGGGGGACACAGATACGCAGTATTTT
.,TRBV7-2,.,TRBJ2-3,CASSLGVSAPSTDTQYF,TGTGCCAGCAGCTTAGGAGTATCGGCCCCTAGCACAGATACGCAGTATTTT
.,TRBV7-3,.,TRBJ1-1,CASSPRRTEEAFF,TGTGCCAGCAGCCCCCGACGGACAGAAGAAGCTTTCTTT
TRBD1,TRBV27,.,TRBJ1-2,CASSLQGARDYGYTF,TGTGCCAGCAGTCTACAGGGGGCGCGGGACTATGGCTACACCTTC
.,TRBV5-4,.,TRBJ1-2,CASSVTGPYGYTF,TGTGCCAGCAGCGTGACAGGCCCCTATGGCTACACCTTC
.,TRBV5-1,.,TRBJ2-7,CASSRHEQYF,TGCGCCAGCAGCCGCCACGAGCAGTACTTC
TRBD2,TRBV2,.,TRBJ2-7,CASKWREAVYEQYF,TGTGCCAGCAAGTGGCGGGAGGCCGTCTACGAGCAGTACTTC
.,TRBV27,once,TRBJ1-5,CASSFRRSRDGTSNQPQHF,TGTGCCAGCAGTTTTCGAAGGTCCCGGGACGGTACTAGCAATCAGCCCCAGCATTTT
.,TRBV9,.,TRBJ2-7,CASSWRGRDEQYF,TGTGCCAGCAGCTGGAGGGGCCGGGACGAGCAGTACTTC
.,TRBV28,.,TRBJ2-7,CASSLFVAATIYEQYF,TGTGCCAGCAGTTTATTTGTAGCGGCGACGATCTACGAGCAGTACTTC
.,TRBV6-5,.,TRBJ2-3,CASRPAGPDTQYF,TGTGCCAGCAGGCCGGCGGGGCCGGATACGCAGTATTTT
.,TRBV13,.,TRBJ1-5,CASSFVRGPEGSNQPQHF,TGTGCCAGCAGCTTCGTACGGGGCCCGGAGGGAAGCAATCAGCCCCAGCATTTT
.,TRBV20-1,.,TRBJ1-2,CSARLGNGYTF,TGCAGTGCTAGGCTCGGGAATGGCTACACCTTC
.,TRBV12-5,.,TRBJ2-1,CASGSSSSYNEQFF,TGTGCTAGTGGTTCGTCCAGCTCCTACAATGAGCAGTTCTTC
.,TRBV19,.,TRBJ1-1,CASSTRDRNTEAFF,TGTGCCAGTAGTACCCGGGACCGGAACACTGAAGCTTTCTTT
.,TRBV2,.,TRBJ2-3,CASRATGKSTDTQYF,TGTGCCAGCAGGGCGACGGGGAAAAGCACAGATACGCAGTATTTT
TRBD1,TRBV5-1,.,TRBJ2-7,CASSRGQGDVNEQYF,TGCGCCAGCAGCAGGGGACAGGGTGATGTGAACGAGCAGTACTTC
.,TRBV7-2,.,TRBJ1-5,CASSSPNQPQHF,TGTGCCAGCAGCTCTCCCAATCAGCCCCAGCATTTT
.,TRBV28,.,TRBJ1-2,CASSMRGPYGYTF,TGTGCCAGCAGCATGAGGGGACCCTATGGCTACACCTTC
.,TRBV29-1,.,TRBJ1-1,CSVEGQQNTEAFF,TGCAGCGTTGAAGGTCAACAGAACACTGAAGCTTTCTTT
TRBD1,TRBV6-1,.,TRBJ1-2,CASTPRDRGYGYTF,TGTGCCAGCACCCCCCGGGACAGGGGTTATGGCTACACCTTC
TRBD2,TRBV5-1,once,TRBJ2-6,CASSLEGRAGANVLTF,TGCGCCAGCAGCTTGGAAGGGAGGGCTGGGGCCAACGTCCTGACTTTC